This T cell receptor beta chain was recorded in a study of prognosis after radiotherapy for stage I lung cancer. On the study more broadly: Ages of the approximately 12 men and 5 to 7 women ranged roughly 53 to 85 years, median approximately 70. Distant metastases struck a few patients a median of approximately seven months after radiotherapy; 15 showed no significant progression.

It was by two-round multiplex PCR that TCR beta CDR3 was amplified from genomic DNA. The first PCR round targeted every TRBV and TRBJ gene with specific primers. TCRdb processed the multiplex PCR reads anew with MiXCR; each CDR3 protein has one entry. The sample lists about 17,000 distinct CDR3 sequences; approximately 15% were seen once. This clonotype was recorded many times. The CDR3 is 11 residues long. CDR1 and CDR2 (germline): DFQATT, SNEGSKA (reference sequence). No patient had prior chemotherapy, radiotherapy or other malignancies, and all were node-negative on CT and PET/CT. Investigators drew six milliliters of peripheral blood at each of two time points.

The TCR comes from a donor at least 50 years old with non-small cell lung cancer. The V gene is TRBV20-1, the J gene TRBJ2-7; 7 bases map to TRBD1. Sequences were derived from PBMCs, sampled before or after stereotactic body radiation therapy (not recorded which). DNA for the CDR3: TGCAGTGCTAGAGAAATGACAGGGTGGCCCGTC. Its translation is CSAREMTGWPV.